Below, 25 T cell receptor beta chains from the same sample are listed, as sequenced in a study of T cell repertoires in cytomegalovirus infection (dated by TCRdb to the late 2010s). The run used an Illumina HiSeq 1500. The raw public data were reprocessed by TCRdb itself: fastp quality trimming at Q25, MiXCR clonotype calling, in-frame beta chains only. Merged by CDR3 protein, the rows form single entries marked with the most common genes and DNA. This sample gives 340,000 or so distinct CDR3 sequences in total; around 25% of them show up just once. The leading ten clones occupy roughly 15% of the sample. Their target antigens are unknown. Sample treatment or condition, as interpreted from the label and publication: in vitro stimulation with specific CMV peptide epitopes to enrich CMV-specific T cells. The sequences come from cultured PBMCs, collected from culture after CMV antigen stimulation. The receptors derive from a human donor in good health (CMV status not recorded). Some clones in this sample may be carry-over from other donors' samples.

The J gene is TRBJ2-1, the V gene TRBV12-3 or TRBV12-4; 7 nucleotides agree with TRBD2. Losses at the gene ends were 3 bases for V and 7 bases for J; bases not matched to a gene: 9. There are 15 residues in the CDR3. This chain's CDR3 is CASSFGGGPSNEQFF. As DNA, the CDR3 is TGTGCCAGCAGTTTTGGGGGAGGGCCCTCAAATGAGCAGTTCTTC.

The CDR3 DNA reads TGTGCCAGCACCGAGGGGCGTTACAATGAGCAGTTCTTC. Protein product: CASTEGRYNEQFF. This chain connects TRBV6-6 to TRBJ2-1; D is perhaps TRBD1 or TRBD2 (5 bases each). CDR1 is MNHNY and CDR2 is SVGAGI in the germline V gene (reference sequence). The V end was cut by 7 bases, the J end by 4 bases, with 11 bases between. The CDR3 totals 13 residues.

This clonotype was seen repeatedly, ten times or more. V and J are TRBV9 and TRBJ2-3; 8 nucleotides agree with TRBD2. The CDR3 runs to 15 residues. V was pared by 0 bases and J by 5 bases, with 5 bases of the junction left unmatched. Germline V gene lookup returns CDR1 SGDLS and CDR2 YYNGEE. CDR3 in amino acids: CASSVGIAGQDTQYF. In DNA, the CDR3 is TGTGCCAGCAGCGTAGGGATAGCGGGACAAGATACGCAGTATTTT.

This clonotype has only a few counts. The rearrangement uses TRBV7-3 and TRBJ2-3; 10 positions match TRBD1. The CDR3 extends over 15 amino acids. Trimming removed 5 bases from V and 3 bases from J; junction bases left unmatched: 5. Germline CDR1 and CDR2: SGHTA and FQGTGA. CDR3 nucleotides: TGTGCCAGCAGCAGAGACAGGGGGCTGACAGATACGCAGTATTTT. Translated: CASSRDRGLTDTQYF.

The chain combines TRBV11-2 with TRBJ1-3; D call uncertain. Trimming pared 1 base from V and 5 bases from J, leaving 9 bases between. This CDR3 comprises 14 residues. Germline lookup yields CDR1 SGHAT and CDR2 FQNNGV. CDR3 amino acids: CASSLGQPRNTIYF. The CDR3 nucleotides read TGTGCCAGCAGCTTAGGCCAGCCCAGAAACACCATATATTTT.

This clonotype was picked up many times. This rearrangement joins TRBV19 to TRBJ1-1; perhaps TRBD1 as D (5 bases). The germline CDR1 and CDR2 sequences are LNHDA and SQIVND (reference sequence). The CDR3 contains 13 residues. Trimming cost V 7 bases and J 1 base, with 10 bases left between them. The CDR3 DNA reads as TGTGCCAGTACCATGGGGGGGAACACTGAAGCTTTCTTT. It specifies CASTMGGNTEAFF.

The chain employs TRBV6-1 and TRBJ2-1, with D uncertain. The CDR3 loop spans 10 amino acids. Germline CDR1 and CDR2: MNHNS and SASEGT. The germline V and J ends were trimmed by 7 bases and 7 bases, with 5 bases remaining between them. CDR3 DNA: TGTGCCAGCACTGGGAATGAGCAGTTCTTC. Its translation is CASTGNEQFF.

The J gene is TRBJ2-1, the V gene TRBV24-1, with 10 positions matching TRBD2. V shed 8 bases, J shed 2 bases, and the junction held 5 bases outside the gene matches. The CDR3 covers 15 residues. CDR1 and CDR2 from the germline V gene are KGHDR and SFDVKD. The CDR3 DNA is TGTGCCACCACAGCAGCGGGAGGGCCCTACAATGAGCAGTTCTTC. Amino acid sequence: CATTAAGGPYNEQFF.

In its sample, this clonotype was seen a few times. The CDR3 sequence: CASSTARGMRSNQPQHF. For the CDR3, the DNA is TGTGCCAGTAGTACGGCGCGGGGGATGAGGAGCAATCAGCCCCAGCATTTT. The chain combines TRBV19 with TRBJ1-5, with a weak D call TRBD1 (5 bases). Germline V gene lookup returns CDR1 LNHDA and CDR2 SQIVND (reference sequence). The V end was cut by 4 bases, the J end by 1 base, with 17 bases between. The CDR3 is 17 amino acids.

This clonotype has a handful of counts. The V call is TRBV7-2, the J call TRBJ1-1, with D possibly TRBD1 on 5 matching bases. The ends were cut back, 3 bases at V and 5 bases at J, with 10 bases in the middle. Germline CDR1 SGHTA, CDR2 FQGNSA. This CDR3 comprises 13 residues. The CDR3 reads CASSFGTGTEAFF. CDR3 DNA sequence: TGTGCCAGCAGCTTCGGGACGGGAACTGAAGCTTTCTTT.

This chain links TRBV14 with TRBJ2-5; D perhaps matches TRBD2 (5 bases). The CDR3 has 17 amino acids. V was clipped by 4 bases and J by 5 bases, with 23 bases between them. Germline V gives CDR1 SGHDN, CDR2 FVKESK. The CDR3 protein is CASSRLIPGYEGETQYF. The CDR3 coding sequence is TGTGCCAGCAGCCGGCTGATACCGGGATACGAAGGGGAGACCCAGTACTTC.

The chain combines TRBV14 with TRBJ1-4, with D possibly being TRBD1 (5 bases). Per the germline V gene, CDR1 is SGHDN and CDR2 is FVKESK. V was shortened by 0 bases and J by 10 bases, with 9 bases between the two germline ends. The CDR3 covers 13 residues. The CDR3 DNA reads as TGTGCCAGCAGCCAAGAAGGGGCAGGAAAACTGTTTTTT. It translates to CASSQEGAGKLFF.

This clonotype was seen a few times. The junction does not match germline at one end; this may be a read error. The V and J genes are TRBV12-3 or TRBV12-4 and TRBJ2-1; 8 bases are shared with TRBD2. The CDR3 consists of 16 residues. CDR3 in DNA: TGTGCCAACAGTTTTCGGACTAGCAGCACCTACAATGAGCAGTTCTTC. This codes for CANSFRTSSTYNEQFF.

In DNA form, the CDR3 reads TGTGCCAGCAGCCTAGGGGGGGCTTACTATGGCTACACCTTC. It yields the protein CASSLGGAYYGYTF. The V gene is TRBV28, the J gene TRBJ1-2; tentative D call: TRBD1 (6 bases). The CDR3 is 14 amino acids. The germline gives CDR1 MDHEN, CDR2 SYDVKM. Deletions cut 6 bases from V and 3 bases from J, with 14 bases between.

This clonotype was seen repeatedly, ten times or more. This sequence joins TRBV6-2 or TRBV6-3 and TRBJ1-5; D perhaps matches TRBD1 (6 bases). The V and J ends lost 3 bases and 9 bases respectively, with 18 bases between them. This CDR3 is 15 amino acids long. Germline CDR1 and CDR2: MNHEY and SVGEGT. CDR3 in amino acids: CASSYQGTLFWPQHF. In DNA form, the CDR3 reads TGTGCCAGCAGTTATCAGGGGACCCTTTTTTGGCCCCAGCATTTT.

The chain joins TRBV20-1 to TRBJ2-7; D perhaps matches TRBD2 (5 bases). Per the germline V gene, CDR1 is DFQATT and CDR2 is SNEGSKA (reference sequence). Deletions cut 4 bases from V and 6 bases from J, with 19 bases between. CDR3 length: 14 amino acids. The CDR3 sequence is CSANGRLLGAEQYF. In DNA form, the CDR3 reads TGCAGTGCTAATGGGAGACTTTTGGGAGCCGAGCAGTACTTC.

The rearrangement uses TRBV3-1 and TRBJ2-5; D possibly uses TRBD1 or TRBD2 (5 bases each). V lost 0 bases and J lost 0, with 8 bases in between. This CDR3 has 15 amino acids. From germline, CDR1 is LGHDT and CDR2 YNNKEL (reference sequence). The CDR3 nucleotides read TGTGCCAGCAGCCAAGATCGGGGCCACCAAGAGACCCAGTACTTC. Translating it yields CASSQDRGHQETQYF.

This clonotype was seen once. This rearrangement joins TRBV20-1 to TRBJ2-2; a possible D gene is TRBD2 (6 bases). Germline-derived CDR1 and CDR2 are DFQATT and SNEGSKA (reference sequence). V shed 2 bases and J shed 1 base, with 8 bases lying between them. The CDR3 length is 14 residues. The CDR3 DNA sequence: TGCAGTGCTAGAATTAGCGGGAACACCGGGGAGCTGTTTTTT. It encodes CSARISGNTGELFF.

This clonotype was detected only a few times. J is TRBJ2-1 and V is TRBV4-3, with TRBD2 matching 10 bases. The CDR3 consists of 17 residues. After removal of 4 bases from V and 4 bases from J, the junction contained 10 bases not matched to a gene. CDR1 and CDR2 from the germline V gene are LGHNA and YSLEER. CDR3 sequence: CASSRYRGLAEYNEQFF. The CDR3 coding sequence is TGCGCCAGCAGCCGTTACCGAGGACTAGCGGAATACAATGAGCAGTTCTTC.

This chain links TRBV23-1 with TRBJ1-4; D is ambiguous. TRBV23-1 falls under the ORF class, with uncertain function. The CDR3 runs 15 residues. V was clipped by 0 bases and J by 4 bases, with 9 bases between them. The CDR3 here is CASSQSRSSNEKLFF. DNA of the CDR3: TGCGCCAGCAGTCAATCGAGGTCGAGTAATGAAAAACTGTTTTTT.

This clonotype was detected ten times or more. The chain couples TRBV5-6 to TRBJ2-2; D unclear. V lost 0 bases, J lost 6 bases, and 9 bases lay in between. The CDR3 is made up of 14 amino acids. CDR1 is SGHDT, CDR2 YYEEEE, per germline. CDR3 bases: TGTGCCAGCAGCTTGGGCCAGTACCCCGGGGAGCTGTTTTTT. Translation: CASSLGQYPGELFF.

The sample holds a few counts of this clonotype. V is TRBV4-1 and J is TRBJ2-1; 13 nucleotides line up with TRBD2. CDR3 length: 16 residues. After removal of 4 bases from V and 8 bases from J, the junction contained 8 bases not matched to a gene. Germline loops: CDR1 MGHRA, CDR2 YSYEKL. The CDR3 nucleotides read TGCGCCAGCAGCCTCCCGGGACTAGCGGGATCACATGAGCAGTTCTTC. It yields the protein CASSLPGLAGSHEQFF.

The chain recombines TRBV28 with TRBJ2-7; possible D gene TRBD1, 6 bases. The CDR3 spans 16 residues. V was cut by 2 bases and J by 1 base, with 15 bases left in between. Germline V CDR1 and CDR2: MDHEN, SYDVKM. The CDR3 region is CASSLMGTGRSYEQYF. The CDR3 region has the DNA TGTGCCAGCAGTTTAATGGGTACAGGGCGATCCTACGAGCAGTACTTC.

This clonotype was seen only a few times. The rearrangement links TRBV6-1 to TRBJ2-7; D is uncertain. The germline CDR1 and CDR2 sequences are MNHNS and SASEGT. This CDR3 is 14 amino acids long. The ends were cut back, 1 base at V and 6 bases at J, with 13 bases in the middle. The CDR3 DNA is TGTGCCAGCAGTGAAGAAGTTATGGACGGCGAGCAGTACGTC. Its translation: CASSEEVMDGEQYV.

The chain links TRBV20-1 to TRBJ1-1, with D possibly TRBD1 on 5 matching bases. This CDR3 comprises 14 residues. CDR1 is DFQATT, CDR2 SNEGSKA, per germline (reference sequence). CDR3 sequence reads: CSATDGRYVTEAFF. The CDR3 coding sequence is TGCAGCGCGACAGACGGTAGATATGTCACTGAAGCTTTCTTT.